The sequence of this T cell receptor (beta chain) was determined in a study of control samples from healthy donors and cancer patients. CDR1 and CDR2 (germline): SGHTA, FQGNSA. The V segment lost 4 bases and the J segment 2 bases; nucleotides outside the gene matches: 6. The CDR3 runs 17 residues. The protocol was immunoSEQ multiplex PCR, while the TCRdb copy is restricted to in-frame clones and leaves out a portion. Of some 410,000 clones listed, around 90% were seen once; the top ten hold around 6.4%. Sequencing was done on a sample of PBMCs. The receptor's source is a man in his forties or fifties with head and neck cancer. The V and J genes are TRBV7-2 and TRBJ2-2; 11 nucleotides match TRBD2. The CDR3 DNA reads as TGTGCCAGCAGCTCGACTCTAGCGGGGGGTAACACCGGGGAGCTGTTTTTT. Translating gives CASSSTLAGGNTGELFF.